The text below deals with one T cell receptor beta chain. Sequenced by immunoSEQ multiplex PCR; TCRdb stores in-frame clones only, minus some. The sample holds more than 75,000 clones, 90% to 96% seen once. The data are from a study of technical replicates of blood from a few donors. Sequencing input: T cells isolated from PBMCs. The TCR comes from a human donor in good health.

CDR3 bases: TGCGCCAGCAGCTCAATACAGGGTAGGTCCTACGAGCAGTACTTC. Translation gives CASSSIQGRSYEQYF. V and J are TRBV5-1 and TRBJ2-7, with a weak D call TRBD1 (6 bases). Germline values: CDR1 SGHRS, CDR2 YFSETQ. Trimming removed 3 bases from V and 1 base from J, with 14 bases in between. The CDR3 loop spans 15 amino acids.